The T cell receptor (beta chain) under discussion was sequenced for a study of cytomegalovirus exposure and HLA in healthy donors. Findings and caveats of the study: Most TCR sequences proved rare, with some public TCRs found in many donors. Cytomegalovirus association was assigned to 170 or so TCR beta chains.

This clone was recorded once. Its antigen is unidentified. Measured with immunoSEQ multiplex PCR; TCRdb has only the in-frame clones, and not every one. The sample holds 110,000 or so clones, 70% to 90% seen once. V shed 8 bases and J shed 3 bases, with 20 bases lying between them. The CDR3 is 15 residues long. Germline V lookup: CDR1 SNHLY, CDR2 FYNNEI. The sample taken for sequencing was PBMCs. The rearrangement links TRBV2 to TRBJ2-7, with D tentatively TRBD1 (5 bases). This clonotype originated in a man aged 18 to 35 in good health and CMV-seronegative. The CDR3 spells CASSTLLGPRYEQYF. CDR3 DNA sequence: TGTGCCAGCTCGACCCTCCTGGGGCCGCGCTACGAGCAGTACTTC.